This T cell receptor beta chain was sequenced for a study of T cells in Graves' hyperthyroidism and ophthalmopathy. Study-wide context: Any treatment followed the collection of peripheral blood at initial diagnosis. General study points: Also found in blood were most expanded thyroid clonotypes above 0.001.

This CDR3 is built from 14 residues. With V trimmed by 6 bases and J by 3 bases, 1 base remained unmatched. Germline V gene sequence: CDR1 SGHDN, CDR2 FVKESK. Under 3 months was the duration of disease in ophthalmopathy patients, who also had a Clinical Activity Score of at least 3 and a NOSPECS grade of at least 4. TCR beta CDR3 region amplification was performed from RNA transcripts. The TCR CDR3 was amplified in a first-round RT-PCR using the HTBI primer set. TCRdb independently ran MiXCR on the multiplex PCR reads; one entry per CDR3 protein. The sample records a few hundred thousand distinct CDR3 sequences, around 19% being singletons. On this clonotype: Its target is not known.

The receptor was derived from a man aged 50 to 60 with Graves' ophthalmopathy. The chain couples TRBV14 to TRBJ2-1; TRBD2 matches at 11 bases. Source material: blood. The CDR3 nucleotides read TGTGCCAGCAGTGGGACTAGCGGCTACAATGAGCAGTTCTTC. Translating it yields CASSGTSGYNEQFF. Based on the CDR3 plus reference TRBV14 and TRBJ2-1, the full variable domain is EAGVTQFPSHSVIEKGQTVTLRCDPISGHDNLYWYRRVMGKEIKFLLHFVKESKQDESGMPNNRFLAERTGGTYSTLKVQPAELEDSGVYFCASSGTSGYNEQFFGPGTRLTVL.